A selection of T cell receptor beta chains follows, all from one sample in a study of T cell responses to AZD1222 COVID-19 vaccine. Sequencing used immunoSEQ multiplex PCR; TCRdb keeps in-frame clones, though not all of them. The data show 100,000 to 150,000 clones, with approximately 90% seen just once and about 4.7% held by the top ten. The specimen comprised peripheral blood, sampled on day 0 of AZD1222 vaccination. Source of these receptors: an adult in good health. Each CDR3 is given with its conserved first and last residue.

J gene: TRBJ1-1; V gene: TRBV29-1; CDR3 protein: CSVRIDRNTEAFF
J gene: TRBJ1-4; V gene: TRBV24-1; CDR3 protein: CATSDGQGMEKLFF
J gene: TRBJ1-1; V gene: TRBV11-1; CDR3 protein: CASSLANGYTEAFF
J gene: TRBJ1-4; V gene: TRBV5-1; CDR3 protein: CASSADSTNEKLFF
J gene: TRBJ2-7; V gene: TRBV19; CDR3 protein: CASRPRDRGYEQYF
J gene: TRBJ2-7; V gene: TRBV2; CDR3 protein: CASSLGRGYEQYF
J gene: TRBJ1-2; V gene: TRBV2; CDR3 protein: CASSESGFGYTF
J gene: TRBJ1-1; V gene: TRBV29-1; CDR3 protein: CSVQASMNTEAFF
J gene: TRBJ2-7; V gene: TRBV28; CDR3 protein: CASNPFLQGLGEQYF
J gene: TRBJ1-5; V gene: TRBV7-6; CDR3 protein: CASSLFQGANQPQHF
J gene: TRBJ2-7; V gene: TRBV4-2; CDR3 protein: CASSPRSSVTSYEQYF
J gene: TRBJ1-2; V gene: TRBV28; CDR3 protein: CASSGNPRNGYTF
J gene: TRBJ1-6; V gene: TRBV2; CDR3 protein: CASSDDRGWSPLHF
J gene: TRBJ1-1; V gene: TRBV27; CDR3 protein: CASIQRGFSEAFF
J gene: TRBJ2-2; V gene: TRBV7-6; CDR3 protein: CASSLKVGANTGELFF
J gene: TRBJ2-5; V gene: TRBV24-1; CDR3 protein: CATSDGSQETQYF
J gene: TRBJ1-2; V gene: TRBV6-5; CDR3 protein: CASREIGTGLYGYTF
J gene: TRBJ1-5; V gene: TRBV27; CDR3 protein: CASRQGPHEGQPQHF
J gene: TRBJ2-5; V gene: TRBV30; CDR3 protein: CAWRRRAGNGETQYF
J gene: TRBJ1-5; V gene: TRBV28; CDR3 protein: CASSPLQLNQPQHF
J gene: TRBJ2-7; V gene: TRBV5-6; CDR3 protein: CASSVRGGLGYEQYF
J gene: TRBJ2-6; V gene: TRBV9; CDR3 protein: CASSGQGAGANVLTF
J gene: TRBJ1-4; V gene: TRBV5-4; CDR3 protein: CASSPRGAAEKLFF
J gene: TRBJ1-5; V gene: TRBV2; CDR3 protein: CASSEVAGGSYSNQPQHF
J gene: TRBJ2-2; V gene: TRBV3-1/TRBV3-2; CDR3 protein: CASSQDWTGSTGELFF
J gene: TRBJ1-6; V gene: TRBV5-1; CDR3 protein: CASSTGQGDYSAPLHF
J gene: TRBJ2-3; V gene: TRBV7-6; CDR3 protein: CASSLGTTSHGTDTQYF
J gene: TRBJ2-2; V gene: TRBV10-1; CDR3 protein: CASSEYGITGELFF
J gene: TRBJ1-3; V gene: TRBV27; CDR3 protein: CATPPNPGQGIVICGNTIYF
J gene: TRBJ1-5; V gene: TRBV5-1; CDR3 protein: CASSLDQGSNQPQHF
J gene: TRBJ2-7; V gene: TRBV6-5; CDR3 protein: CASHPTGDVYEQYF
J gene: TRBJ1-5; V gene: TRBV19; CDR3 protein: CASSIDGQGGNQPQHF
J gene: TRBJ1-6; V gene: TRBV27; CDR3 protein: CASSFVSGGNSPLHF
J gene: TRBJ2-1; V gene: TRBV5-4; CDR3 protein: CASSLGLAGNNEQFF
J gene: TRBJ1-1; V gene: TRBV19; CDR3 protein: CASTRTGAARGNTEAFF
J gene: TRBJ1-2; V gene: TRBV20-1; CDR3 protein: CSASTTGGMRGYTF
J gene: TRBJ1-3; V gene: TRBV7-8; CDR3 protein: CASSPPSPANTIYF
J gene: TRBJ1-3; V gene: TRBV10-2; CDR3 protein: CASSETGYGNTIYF
J gene: TRBJ1-6; V gene: TRBV11-3; CDR3 protein: CASSFGQARGPLHF
J gene: TRBJ1-1; V gene: TRBV6-2/TRBV6-3; CDR3 protein: CASSYWWDGDTEAFF
J gene: TRBJ2-3; V gene: TRBV6-4; CDR3 protein: CASSDSGGKGTDTQYF
J gene: TRBJ1-3; V gene: TRBV11-2; CDR3 protein: CASSPRDNSGNTIYF